This T cell receptor (beta chain) was sequenced for a study of PD-1 blockade in mismatch repair-deficient tumors. CDR1 MDHEN and CDR2 SYDVKM come from the germline V gene. Trimming removed 3 bases at V and 5 bases at J, with 12 bases between. The CDR3 is 14 amino acids. Concerning this clone: Its antigen remains unidentified.

Sequenced by immunoSEQ multiplex PCR; TCRdb stores in-frame clones only, minus some. Seen here are roughly 34,000 clones, 65% to 85% observed once, and the top ten hold 3% to 4%. Study findings and constraints: Tumor-resident clones, often undetectable pretreatment in blood, expanded then contracted after pembrolizumab.

The sequence came from an adult with mismatch repair-deficient cancer. The chain combines TRBV28 with TRBJ2-3; possible D gene TRBD1, 5 bases. The sample was PBMCs, taken less than 7 weeks after starting pembrolizumab. The CDR3 reads CASSFGGARDTQYF. The CDR3 DNA sequence: TGTGCCAGCAGTTTTGGTGGGGCGAGAGATACGCAGTATTTT. The full variable domain, rest sourced from reference TRBV28 and TRBJ2-3, is DVKVTQSSRYLVKRTGEKVFLECVQDMDHENMFWYRQDPGLGLRLIYFSYDVKMKEKGDIPEGYSVSREKKERFSLILESASTNQTSMYLCASSFGGARDTQYFGPGTRLTVL.